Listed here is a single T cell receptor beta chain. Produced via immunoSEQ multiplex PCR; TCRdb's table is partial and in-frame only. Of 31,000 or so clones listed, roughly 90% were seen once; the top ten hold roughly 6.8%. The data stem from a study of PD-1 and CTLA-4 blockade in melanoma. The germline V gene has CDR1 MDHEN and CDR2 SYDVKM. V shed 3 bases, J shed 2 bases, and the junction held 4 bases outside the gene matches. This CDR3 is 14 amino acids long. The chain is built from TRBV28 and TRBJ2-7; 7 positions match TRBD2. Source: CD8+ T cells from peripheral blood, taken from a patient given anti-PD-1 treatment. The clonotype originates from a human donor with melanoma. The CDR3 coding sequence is TGTGCCAGCAGTTTTCCGAGCGGGGCCTACGAGCAGTACTTC. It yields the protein CASSFPSGAYEQYF.